This is a list of T cell receptor beta chains from one sample in a study of graft-versus-host responses after intestinal transplantation. These TCRs are of unknown antigen specificity. TCRdb's table, derived via immunoSEQ multiplex PCR, lists solely in-frame clones and lacks some. The table has fewer than 150,000 clones, more than 90% seen once. Specimen: unstimulated CD4+ T cells sorted from spleen or lymph node cells, collected before intestinal transplant. The receptors originated from a human donor who received an intestinal transplant. CDR3s include the opening cysteine and the closing phenylalanine or tryptophan. Some rows have no size entry. The others give once, few or many, or a class for an expanded clone.

V: TRBV5-1
J: TRBJ2-6
size: .
CDR3: CASSQDTGANVLTF

V: TRBV7-3
J: TRBJ2-1
size: .
CDR3: CASSFGGLGDEQFF

V: TRBV4-1
J: TRBJ1-4
size: .
CDR3: CASSQVNWVLTGNEKLFF

V: TRBV18
J: TRBJ1-2
size: .
CDR3: CASSPDRSQGYTF

V: TRBV27
J: TRBJ2-5
size: .
CDR3: CASSYGLAGTQYF

V: TRBV11-3
J: TRBJ2-7
size: .
CDR3: CASSPGQGPLYEQYF

V: TRBV7-2
J: .
size: .
CDR3: CASSLASGQVSYEQYF

V: TRBV11-2
J: TRBJ2-7
size: .
CDR3: CASSLLNEQYF

V: TRBV7-9
J: TRBJ1-4
size: few
CDR3: CASSSRGGFGEKLFF

V: TRBV18
J: TRBJ1-5
size: .
CDR3: CASSPPRTRRQPQHF

V: TRBV10-3
J: TRBJ2-5
size: .
CDR3: CAISGTSEETQYF

V: TRBV7-2
J: TRBJ1-2
size: once
CDR3: CASSLGRQNYGYTF

V: TRBV18
J: TRBJ2-6
size: .
CDR3: CASSPKALGANVLTF

V: TRBV9
J: TRBJ2-3
size: .
CDR3: CASSGPDTQYF

V: TRBV11-3
J: TRBJ1-1
size: .
CDR3: CASSYKRTVEAFF

V: TRBV9
J: TRBJ2-5
size: .
CDR3: CASSPGLRASQETQYF

V: TRBV5-8
J: TRBJ2-5
size: .
CDR3: CASRTDPGGGTQYF

V: TRBV27
J: TRBJ1-1
size: .
CDR3: CASSLSWGGTEAFF

V: TRBV5-4
J: TRBJ2-4
size: .
CDR3: CASSSLVAGKNIQYF

V: TRBV4-1
J: TRBJ1-3
size: .
CDR3: CASSQRGWTEGNTIYF

V: TRBV6-5
J: TRBJ2-2
size: .
CDR3: CASSYLRGHELFF

V: TRBV5-1
J: TRBJ1-5
size: .
CDR3: CASSQGFNQPQHF

V: TRBV5-4
J: TRBJ2-5
size: .
CDR3: CASSLEGPLQETQYF

V: TRBV6-6
J: TRBJ1-2
size: .
CDR3: CASTAPSSNYGYTF

V: TRBV10-3
J: TRBJ1-2
size: .
CDR3: CAISESGNGYTF

V: TRBV2
J: TRBJ2-2
size: .
CDR3: CASSQTESILGDTGELFF

V: TRBV20-1
J: TRBJ1-1
size: .
CDR3: CSAKMNTEAFF

V: TRBV27
J: TRBJ2-3
size: .
CDR3: CASSFGVWGTDTQYF

V: TRBV23-1
J: TRBJ2-3
size: .
CDR3: CASRLSGSGGLMDTQYF